This paragraph reports one T cell receptor (beta chain). No antigen is known for it. The CDR3 spans 14 residues. Germline V lookup: CDR1 SGHRS, CDR2 YFSETQ. V lost 4 bases and J lost 5; bases outside the gene matches: 5. This sample is part of a study of beta chain features in type 1 diabetes. Overall study findings and caveats: Among patients with Type 1 diabetes, TCRB CDR3s were moderately but significantly shorter in every one of the four CD4+ subsets.

Expressed TCRB transcripts were sequenced after all isolated RNA was converted to cDNA. Repertoires were generated with immunoSEQ multiplex PCR, while TCRdb's copy carries only in-frame clones and drops some. In the table there are about 160,000 clones, around 63% of which are singletons. Post-sort purity exceeded 98% for all sorted populations. J is TRBJ2-1 and V is TRBV5-1, with 8 bases identical to TRBD1. The sequenced material came from naive CD4+ T cells from blood. The receptor comes from a man between 25 and 39 years old with type 1 diabetes. Here the CDR3 DNA reads TGCGCCAGCAGCCGGGACAGGAACAACAATGAGCAGTTCTTC. Protein sequence: CASSRDRNNNEQFF.